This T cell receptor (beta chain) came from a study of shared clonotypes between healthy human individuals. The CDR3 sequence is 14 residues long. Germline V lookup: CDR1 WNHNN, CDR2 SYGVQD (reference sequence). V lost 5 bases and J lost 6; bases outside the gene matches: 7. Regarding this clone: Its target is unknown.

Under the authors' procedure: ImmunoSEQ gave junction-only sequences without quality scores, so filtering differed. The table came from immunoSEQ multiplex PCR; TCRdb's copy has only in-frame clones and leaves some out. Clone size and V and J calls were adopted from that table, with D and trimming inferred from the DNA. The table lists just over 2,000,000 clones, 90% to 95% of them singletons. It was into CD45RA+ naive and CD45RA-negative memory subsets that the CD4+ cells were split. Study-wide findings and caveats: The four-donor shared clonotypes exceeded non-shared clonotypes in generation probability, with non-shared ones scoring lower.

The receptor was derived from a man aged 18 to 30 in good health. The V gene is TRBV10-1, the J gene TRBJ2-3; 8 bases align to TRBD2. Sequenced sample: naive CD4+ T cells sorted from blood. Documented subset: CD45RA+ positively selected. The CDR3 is CASSSGLAPDTQYF. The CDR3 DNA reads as TGCGCCAGCAGTTCTGGACTAGCACCGGATACGCAGTATTTT.